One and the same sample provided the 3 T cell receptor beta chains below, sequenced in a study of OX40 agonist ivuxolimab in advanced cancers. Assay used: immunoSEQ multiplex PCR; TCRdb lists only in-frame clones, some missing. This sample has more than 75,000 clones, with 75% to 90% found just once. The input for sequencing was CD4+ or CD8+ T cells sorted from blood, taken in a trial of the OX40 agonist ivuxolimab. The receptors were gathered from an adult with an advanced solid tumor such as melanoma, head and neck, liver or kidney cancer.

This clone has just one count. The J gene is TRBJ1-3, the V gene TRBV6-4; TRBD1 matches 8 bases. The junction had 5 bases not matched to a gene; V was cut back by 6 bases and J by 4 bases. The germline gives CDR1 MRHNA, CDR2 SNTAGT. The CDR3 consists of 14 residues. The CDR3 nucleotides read TGTGCCAGCAGCCAAGGACAGGGAGGAAACACCATATATTTT. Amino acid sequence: CASSQGQGGNTIYF.

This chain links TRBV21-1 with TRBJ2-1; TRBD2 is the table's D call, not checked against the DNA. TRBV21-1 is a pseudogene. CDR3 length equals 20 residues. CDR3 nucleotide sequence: TGTGCCAGCAGCAACGCGACGGGAGAAGCGGGAGGTCTTTCTTACAATGAGCAGTTCTTC. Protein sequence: CASSNATGEAGGLSYNEQFF.

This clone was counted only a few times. The CDR3 protein is CSATTGLNTEAFF. In DNA form, the CDR3 reads TGCAGCGCTACGACAGGATTGAACACTGAAGCTTTCTTT. This chain joins TRBV29-1 and TRBJ1-1, with D perhaps matching TRBD1 (6 bases). The CDR3 is 13 amino acids. Trimming stripped 7 bases from V and 0 bases from J, with 12 bases between. Germline lookup yields CDR1 SQVTM and CDR2 ANQGSEA. The full variable domain, completed using reference TRBV29-1 and TRBJ1-1, is SAVISQKPSRDICQRGTSLTIQCQVDSQVTMMFWYRQQPGQSLTLIATANQGSEATYESGFVIDKFPISRPNLTFSTLTVSNMSPEDSSIYLCSATTGLNTEAFFGQGTRLTVV.